The 9 T cell receptor beta chains in this list originate from one sample, sequenced in a study of regulatory T cells in long-lasting Graves disease. Through Arm-PCR of CDR3 regions and iRepertoire HTBI primers, TCR beta libraries were built. Using its own MiXCR run on the multiplex PCR reads, TCRdb lists one record per CDR3 protein. The repertoire holds approximately 560,000 distinct CDR3 sequences, with around 16% as singletons. Time point here: newly diagnosed GD, antithyroid drugs for less than 3 months. There was RNA extracted from PBMCs, and the TCR library was made from it. These data were likewise used in another study, on T cells in Graves' hyperthyroidism and ophthalmopathy.

The material sequenced was peripheral blood mononuclear cells (PBMCs), taken at new diagnosis, from a patient treated with antithyroid drugs. These receptors originate from a man younger than 35 with Graves disease.

This chain links TRBV3-1 with TRBJ2-3; 7 bases line up with TRBD2. Losses at the gene ends were 2 bases for V and 8 bases for J; bases not matched to a gene: 10. Germline CDR1 is LGHDT and CDR2 is YNNKEL (reference sequence). The CDR3 spans 15 residues. For the CDR3, the DNA is TGTGCCAGCAGCCAACACGAACTAGCGTTGGGTACGCAGTATTTT. This gives the protein CASSQHELALGTQYF.

Many counts were recorded for this clonotype. This chain uses TRBV7-2 with TRBJ2-1; 8 bases are a match to TRBD1. The CDR3 sequence is 15 residues long. V gave up 5 bases and J gave up 9 bases; unmatched junction bases: 12. Germline V gene data show CDR1 as SGHTA and CDR2 as FQGNSA. The CDR3 is CASSRQGLLKSEQFF. In DNA form, the CDR3 reads TGTGCCAGCAGCCGACAGGGGCTGCTTAAGAGTGAGCAGTTCTTC.

This clonotype was recorded many times. This chain's CDR3 is CASSHGQLTEAFF. The CDR3, as DNA: TGTGCCAGCAGCCATGGACAGCTCACTGAAGCTTTCTTT. This sequence joins TRBV27 and TRBJ1-1, with D maybe TRBD1 (6 bases). The CDR3 covers 13 residues. The V gene's germline CDR1 is MNHEY and CDR2 SMNVEV (reference sequence). Trimming took 6 bases from V and 4 from J, leaving 12 bases between them.

The chain recombines TRBV7-9 with TRBJ1-5, with no clear D. Between the trimmed V and J ends, which lost 2 bases and 3 bases, there was a span of 8 bases. The CDR3 runs 14 residues. The germline CDR1 and CDR2 sequences are SEHNR and FQNEAQ (reference sequence). CDR3 sequence reads: CASSLNEINQPQHF. The CDR3 DNA follows: TGTGCCAGCAGCTTAAACGAGATCAATCAGCCCCAGCATTTT.

This clonotype was picked up a small number of times. The J gene is TRBJ1-1, the V gene TRBV7-9, with TRBD1 as a possible D gene (6 bases). Germline V gene data show CDR1 as SEHNR and CDR2 as FQNEAQ (reference sequence). Trimming pared 0 bases from V and 5 bases from J, leaving 7 bases between. There are 13 residues in the CDR3. The CDR3 here is CASSLAGQTEAFF. The CDR3 bases are TGTGCCAGCAGCTTAGCCGGACAGACTGAAGCTTTCTTT.

A few counts support this clonotype. The V and J genes are TRBV7-3 and TRBJ2-3; D may be TRBD2 (6 bases). V shed 0 bases and J shed 2 bases, with 9 bases lying between them. The CDR3 extends over 15 amino acids. Germline CDR1 reads SGHTA; CDR2 reads FQGTGA. The CDR3 here is CASSLTGGPTDTQYF. CDR3 nucleotides: TGTGCCAGCAGCTTAACGGGGGGACCCACAGATACGCAGTATTTT.

A few counts support this clonotype. At one end the junction does not follow the germline gene, possibly because of a read error. CDR3 in amino acids: CASSFDRDQPQRF. DNA for the CDR3: TGTGCCAGCAGTTTCGACAGGGATCAGCCCCAGCGTTTT. The chain joins TRBV28 to TRBJ1-5; 7 bases line up with TRBD1. This CDR3 has 13 amino acids. Germline V gene sequence: CDR1 MDHEN, CDR2 SYDVKM.

This clonotype was seen once. In this CDR3 the conserved last residue, phenylalanine or tryptophan, is missing, so a read error is likely. V is TRBV3-1 and J is TRBJ1-2; D not resolved. Trimming took 3 bases from V and 8 from J, leaving 13 bases between them. This CDR3 region has 13 residues. In germline, CDR1 is LGHDT, CDR2 YNNKEL (reference sequence). In DNA, the CDR3 is TGTGCCAGCAGCCAGCCTGGAGGGATCGGCTACACCATC. This encodes CASSQPGGIGYTI.

This clonotype was counted at least ten times. The chain is built from TRBV27 and TRBJ1-4, with D perhaps matching TRBD1 (6 bases). The CDR3 length is 14 residues. V was cut by 3 bases and J by 6 bases, with 11 bases left in between. CDR1 and CDR2 (germline): MNHEY, SMNVEV (reference sequence). CDR3 in amino acids: CASSLTGPHEKLFF. CDR3 nucleotide sequence: TGTGCCAGCAGTTTGACAGGTCCCCATGAAAAACTGTTTTTT. Looking up the rest from reference TRBV27 and TRBJ1-4 gives the full variable domain: EAQVTQNPRYLITVTGKKLTVTCSQNMNHEYMSWYRQDPGLGLRQIYYSMNVEVTDKGDVPEGYKVSRKEKRNFPLILESPSPNQTSLYFCASSLTGPHEKLFFGSGTQLSVL.